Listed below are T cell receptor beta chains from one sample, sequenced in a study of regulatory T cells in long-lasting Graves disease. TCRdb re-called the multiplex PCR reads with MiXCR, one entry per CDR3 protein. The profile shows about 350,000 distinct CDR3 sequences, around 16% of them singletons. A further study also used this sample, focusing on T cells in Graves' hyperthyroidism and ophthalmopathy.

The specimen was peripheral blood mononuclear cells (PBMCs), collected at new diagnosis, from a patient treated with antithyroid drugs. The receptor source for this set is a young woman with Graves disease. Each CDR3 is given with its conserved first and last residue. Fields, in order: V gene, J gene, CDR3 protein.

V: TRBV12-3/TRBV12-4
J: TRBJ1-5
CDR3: CASRAGTASNQPQHF

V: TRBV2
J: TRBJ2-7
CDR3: CASSVQGGYEQYF

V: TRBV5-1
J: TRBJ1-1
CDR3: CASSFSGTGPMNTEAFF

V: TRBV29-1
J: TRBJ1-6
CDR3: CSVEEGGGGSPLHF

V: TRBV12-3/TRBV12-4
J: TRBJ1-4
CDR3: CASSPEVGQGYEKLFF

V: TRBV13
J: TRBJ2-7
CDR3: CASSPRGLAGEVYEQYF

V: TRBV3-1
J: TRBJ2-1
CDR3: CASSQASYNEQFF

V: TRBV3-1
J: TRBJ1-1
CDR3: CASSPTGARSLRTEAFF

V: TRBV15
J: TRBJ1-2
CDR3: CATSRAGDGYTF

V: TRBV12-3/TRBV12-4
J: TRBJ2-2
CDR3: CASSRTSGGAGELFF

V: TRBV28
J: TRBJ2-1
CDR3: CASSLFLGLADYQGEQFF

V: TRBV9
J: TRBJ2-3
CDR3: CASSGTLTSVSTDTQYF

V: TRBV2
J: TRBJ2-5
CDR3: CASSDASGAKTQYF

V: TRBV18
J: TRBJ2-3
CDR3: CASSPPTRTYTQYF

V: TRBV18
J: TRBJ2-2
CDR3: CASSPRVDGELFF

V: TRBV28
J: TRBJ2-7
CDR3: CASSFTSASYEQYF

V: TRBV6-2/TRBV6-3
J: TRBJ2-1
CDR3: CATLDGGYEQFF

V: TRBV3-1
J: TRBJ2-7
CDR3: CASSQGLLDYEQYF

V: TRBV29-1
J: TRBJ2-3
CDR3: CSVSITDTQYF

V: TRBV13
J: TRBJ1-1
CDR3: CASRRAPNTEAFF

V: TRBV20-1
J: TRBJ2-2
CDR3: CSARNRGSWELFF

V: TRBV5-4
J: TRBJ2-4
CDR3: CASSLGGAKNIQYF

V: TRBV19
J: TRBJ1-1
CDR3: CASRIQDYTEAFF

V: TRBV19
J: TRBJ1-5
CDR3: CASSRTESNQPQHF